This entry concerns a single T cell receptor beta chain. Its antigen remains unknown. The unsorted libraries were made from 2 million PBMCs kept at -80 C. The cDNA was produced through 5'RACE with 10-nucleotide random UMIs. One entry per CDR3 protein results from TCRdb running MiXCR on the 5' RACE reads. The table records fewer than 25,000 distinct CDR3 sequences, under 11% of them present only once. The data derive from a study of neurological immune-mediated disorders. General study points: The greatest TCR clonal expansion appeared in HTLV-1-associated myelopathy and the smallest, falling below healthy controls, in multiple sclerosis. The study found no CDR3 amino acid sequences shared by expanded clones across subjects, suggesting private repertoires in all groups.

Germline V lookup: CDR1 DFQATT, CDR2 SNEGSKA (reference sequence). This CDR3 comprises 14 residues. V was pared by 1 base and J by 8 bases, with 14 bases between. The chain carries TRBV20-1 and TRBJ1-4, with TRBD1 as a possible D gene (6 bases). The sequence was collected from a woman in her sixties with HTLV-1-associated myelopathy (HAM/TSP). Sequencing used PBMCs. As DNA, the CDR3 is TGCAGTGCTAGAGCGTCAGGGGATGGGGAAAAACTGTTTTTT. It codes for CSARASGDGEKLFF.